These 5 T cell receptor beta chains were all obtained from the same sample, sequenced in a study of identical twins. TCRdb itself ran the 5' RACE reads through MiXCR, one entry per CDR3 protein. The top ten clones hold approximately 0.48% of a sample with 450,000 to 600,000 distinct CDR3 sequences, 20% to 25% of them seen once. The sample also formed part of further work on yellow fever vaccine responses in identical twins.

The sample was CD4+ T cells sorted from blood. These receptors all come from a woman between 18 and 29 years old in good health.

This clonotype was counted at least ten times. The junction departs from germline at one end; a sequencing error may be responsible. The chain is built from TRBV7-2 and TRBJ2-3; 14 bases agree with TRBD2. The CDR3 totals 16 residues. Germline lookup yields CDR1 SGHTA and CDR2 FQGNSA. DNA for the CDR3: TGCGCCAGCAGCTCAGGACTAGCGGGAGGTACAGATACGCAGTATTTT. Translation gives CASSSGLAGGTDTQYF. The full variable domain, rest sourced from reference TRBV7-2 and TRBJ2-3, is GAGVSQSPSNKVTEKGKDVELRCDPISGHTALYWYRQSLGQGLEFLIYFQGNSAPDKSGLPSDRFSAERTGGSVSTLTIQRTQQEDSAVYLCASSSGLAGGTDTQYFGPGTRLTVL.

The chain carries TRBV28 and TRBJ2-1, with D possibly being TRBD1 (6 bases). This CDR3 has 14 residues. Looked up from germline, CDR1 is MDHEN and CDR2 is SYDVKM. The germline V and J ends were trimmed by 6 bases and 9 bases, with 18 bases remaining between them. The CDR3 DNA reads as TGTGCCAGCAGACGCCCAGGGGAAGTCCGTGAGCAGTTCTTC. Amino acid sequence: CASRRPGEVREQFF.

This clonotype has a count of ten or more. The chain has TRBV11-2 and TRBJ2-3; D unclear. Germline CDR1 is SGHAT and CDR2 is FQNNGV. V was trimmed by 1 base and J by 6 bases, leaving 14 bases between them. This CDR3 spans 15 amino acids. This chain's CDR3 is CASSLGHFVFDTQYF. Written as DNA, the CDR3 is TGTGCCAGCAGCTTAGGTCACTTCGTCTTCGATACGCAGTATTTT.

V gene TRBV20-1 combines with J gene TRBJ2-2; unclear D gene. This CDR3 is 14 amino acids long. Germline V gives CDR1 DFQATT, CDR2 SNEGSKA (reference sequence). V was pared by 6 bases and J by 5 bases, with 16 bases between. The CDR3, as DNA: TGCAGTGCCGAGCAATCGACTCAAACCGGGGAGCTGTTTTTT. As protein: CSAEQSTQTGELFF.

This clonotype was counted only a few times. This chain joins TRBV15 and TRBJ2-1; D not certain. The CDR3 is 13 amino acids. V was clipped by 0 bases and J by 10 bases, with 10 bases between them. Germline values: CDR1 LNHNV, CDR2 YYDKDF (reference sequence). CDR3 coding DNA: TGTGCCACCAGCAGAGATCGGGCGGAGGAGCAGTTCTTC. It yields the protein CATSRDRAEEQFF.